These 25 T cell receptor beta chains came from one sample sequenced in a study of T cells in Graves' hyperthyroidism and ophthalmopathy. Amplification yielded TCR beta CDR3 regions, with RNA transcripts as the source. HTBI primers drove first-round RT-PCR of the TCR CDR3. TCRdb ran MiXCR on the multiplex PCR reads and lists one entry per CDR3 protein. Of hundreds of thousands of distinct CDR3 sequences detected, approximately 14% appear once; the ten largest clones hold roughly 7.4%. The specimen was blood. The receptors stem from a woman younger than 30 with Graves' hyperthyroidism.

The table lists this clonotype with a few counts. V and J are TRBV11-1 and TRBJ2-1, with 9 bases lining up with TRBD1. CDR1 is SGHAT, CDR2 FQDESV, per germline (reference sequence). The J segment lost 3 bases and the V segment lost 4 bases, leaving 10 bases of the junction unmatched. There are 17 residues in the CDR3. The CDR3 region is CASSWTPGTGNYNEQFF. The CDR3 DNA sequence: TGTGCCAGCAGCTGGACCCCCGGGACAGGGAACTACAATGAGCAGTTCTTC.

This clonotype was observed at least ten times. The J gene is TRBJ2-2, the V gene TRBV6-1; no clear D. V lost 7 bases and J 3 bases, leaving 18 bases between the germline ends. Looked up from germline, CDR1 is MNHNS and CDR2 is SASEGT. This CDR3 has 16 residues. CDR3 protein: CASTASVNEHTGELFF. For the CDR3, the DNA is TGTGCCAGCACGGCCAGCGTTAACGAGCACACCGGGGAGCTGTTTTTT.

This sequence joins TRBV30 and TRBJ2-7, with D tentatively TRBD1 or TRBD2 (5 bases each). There are 13 residues in the CDR3. Trimming took off 1 base at V and 5 bases at J, with 12 bases between the two ends. Germline lookup yields CDR1 GTSNPN and CDR2 SVGIG (reference sequence). CDR3 region: CAWSAGPANEQYF. The CDR3 DNA sequence: TGTGCCTGGAGTGCGGGACCTGCGAACGAGCAGTACTTC.

This chain connects TRBV6-1 to TRBJ2-1; D is unresolved. CDR1 is MNHNS, CDR2 SASEGT, per germline. With 5 bases removed from V and 15 bases from J, the gap between germline ends came to 14 bases. This CDR3 comprises 11 residues. The CDR3 bases are TGTGCCAGCAGTTATCAGACGGTCCTGTTCTTC. Translated, it gives CASSYQTVLFF.

Many counts were recorded for this clonotype. The V and J genes are TRBV5-1 and TRBJ2-1; 12 bases agree with TRBD2. The CDR3 extends over 17 amino acids. In germline, CDR1 is SGHRS, CDR2 YFSETQ. J gave up 9 bases and V 3 bases, and 13 bases lay outside the gene matches. The CDR3 coding sequence is TGCGCCAGCAGCTCGAACCCGGCTAGCGGGGGGGCAACTGAGCAGTTCTTC. This translates into CASSSNPASGGATEQFF.

This clonotype was seen at least ten times. The chain has TRBV12-5 and TRBJ2-2, with 8 bases matching TRBD2. The CDR3 is 15 amino acids. Germline V gene data show CDR1 as LGHNT and CDR2 as FRNRAP. Unmatched junction bases numbered 8, after V lost 4 bases and J lost 7 bases. The CDR3 region is CASGSWTSPHGELFF. The CDR3 nucleotides are TGTGCTAGTGGTTCCTGGACTAGCCCCCACGGGGAGCTGTTTTTT.

The chain is built from TRBV5-1 and TRBJ1-4; no definite D call. The germline gives CDR1 SGHRS, CDR2 YFSETQ. The CDR3 covers 12 residues. Trimming cost V 5 bases and J 4 bases, with 6 bases left between them. Here the CDR3 reads CASRQYNEKLFF. Here the CDR3 DNA reads TGCGCCAGCAGGCAATATAATGAAAAACTGTTTTTT.

This clonotype was seen a single time. This chain links TRBV2 with TRBJ1-1; the D is unclear. V was trimmed by 8 bases and J by 0 bases, leaving 13 bases between them. This CDR3 comprises 14 residues. Looked up from germline, CDR1 is SNHLY and CDR2 is FYNNEI. The CDR3 sequence: CASLPHLLNTEAFF. In DNA, the CDR3 is TGTGCCAGCCTCCCTCATCTGCTGAACACTGAAGCTTTCTTT.

Many counts were recorded for this clonotype. The rearrangement joins TRBV6-1 to TRBJ1-5, with TRBD1 identical over 7 bases. The ends lost 6 bases at V and 6 bases at J; junction bases unmatched: 11. The length of the CDR3 is 15 residues. Germline lookup yields CDR1 MNHNS and CDR2 SASEGT. The CDR3 DNA follows: TGTGCCAGCAGACCCGGACAGGTTAAAATTCAGCCCCAGCATTTT. It encodes CASRPGQVKIQPQHF.

This clonotype was detected ten times or more. The chain is built from TRBV12-3 or TRBV12-4 and TRBJ2-3, with D perhaps TRBD2 (7 bases). The CDR3 sequence is 14 residues long. The CDR3, as DNA: TGTGCTCTCCCCCGAGGGGGGGGCACAGATACGCAGTATTTT. Amino acid sequence: CALPRGGGTDTQYF.

This clonotype has a count of ten or more. The chain links TRBV15 to TRBJ2-7; no clear D gene. The CDR3 consists of 13 residues. Germline CDR1 reads LNHNV; CDR2 reads YYDKDF (reference sequence). Trimming took 8 bases from V and 2 from J, leaving 13 bases between them. The CDR3 spells CATFGEPAYEQYF. The CDR3, as DNA: TGTGCCACCTTTGGAGAACCGGCCTACGAGCAGTACTTC.

This clonotype has ten or more counts. The rearrangement uses TRBV2 and TRBJ2-7; D not resolved. This CDR3 spans 14 amino acids. V lost 6 bases, J lost 7 bases, and 19 bases lay in between. CDR1 SNHLY and CDR2 FYNNEI come from the germline V gene. CDR3: CASSSLRGLEEQYF. The CDR3 DNA reads TGTGCCAGCAGCAGCCTGCGAGGTTTGGAGGAGCAGTACTTC.

This clonotype came up many times. J is TRBJ2-5 and V is TRBV2, with TRBD2 matching over 15 bases. Germline V lookup: CDR1 SNHLY, CDR2 FYNNEI. The junction had 6 bases not matched to a gene; V was cut back by 6 bases and J by 4 bases. The CDR3 has 16 amino acids. The CDR3 region is CASSRTSGGARETQYF. The CDR3, as DNA: TGTGCCAGCAGCCGGACTAGCGGGGGGGCCAGAGAGACCCAGTACTTC. Full variable domain (remainder filled in from reference TRBV2 and TRBJ2-5): EPEVTQTPSHQVTQMGQEVILRCVPISNHLYFYWYRQILGQKVEFLVSFYNNEISEKSEIFDDQFSVERPDGSNFTLKIRSTKLEDSAMYFCASSRTSGGARETQYFGPGTRLLVL.

In its sample, this clonotype was seen many times. This sequence joins TRBV20-1 and TRBJ1-6, with a weak D call TRBD1 (6 bases). CDR3 size: 13 residues. Trimming removed 5 bases from V and 7 bases from J, with 12 bases in between. Germline loops: CDR1 DFQATT, CDR2 SNEGSKA (reference sequence). Written as DNA, the CDR3 is TGCAGTGCTTCAGCGGACAGCAATTCACCCCTCCACTTT. It encodes CSASADSNSPLHF.

This clonotype has ten or more counts. V is TRBV30 and J is TRBJ2-3; no firm D call. The germline V gene encodes CDR1 GTSNPN and CDR2 SVGIG (reference sequence). Trimming left V 4 bases short and J 2 bases short, with 10 bases between. This CDR3 contains 13 residues. The CDR3 reads CAWNPGVTDTQYF. The CDR3 DNA follows: TGTGCCTGGAATCCGGGTGTCACAGATACGCAGTATTTT.

Notes on this clonotype: With a much larger clone just one base away, this may be a read error. This rearrangement joins TRBV10-3 to TRBJ1-1; D remains ambiguous. The germline CDR1 and CDR2 sequences are ENHRY and SYGVKD. Between the trimmed V and J ends, which lost 8 bases and 1 base, there was a span of 17 bases. The CDR3 is 15 residues long. CDR3 sequence reads: CAIGRATPTNTEAFF. The CDR3 DNA sequence: TGTGCCATCGGTCGGGCCACTCCGACGAACACTGAAGCTTTCTTT.

There are many counts of this clonotype. The chain has TRBV7-2 and TRBJ1-6, with 7 nucleotides matching TRBD1. Trimming at V came to 7 bases and at J to 6 bases, leaving 6 bases not matched to a gene. Germline V gives CDR1 SGHTA, CDR2 FQGNSA. This CDR3 is 14 amino acids long. The CDR3 protein is CASTRQGTNSPLHF. The CDR3 nucleotides are TGTGCCAGCACAAGACAGGGCACTAATTCACCCCTCCACTTT.

V and J are TRBV5-1 and TRBJ1-4; D unresolved. The CDR3 runs to 18 residues. The germline V gene has CDR1 SGHRS and CDR2 YFSETQ. V lost 2 bases to trimming and J lost 0 bases, with 17 bases between them. Here the CDR3 reads CASSFRTLHWATNEKLFF. CDR3 DNA: TGCGCCAGCAGCTTCCGTACCCTTCATTGGGCAACTAATGAAAAACTGTTTTTT.

Comment on this clonotype: A read error may be the cause here, since a much bigger clone is one base away. The rearrangement uses TRBV15 and TRBJ1-6; possible D gene TRBD1, 5 bases. The CDR3 is 15 residues long. CDR1 and CDR2 (germline): LNHNV, YYDKDF (reference sequence). Here the CDR3 reads CSTSRDIPGNSPLHF. CDR3 DNA sequence: TGTTCCACCAGCAGAGATATCCCAGGGAATTCACCCCTCCACTTT.

A few counts support this clonotype. The rearrangement links TRBV29-1 to TRBJ2-5; tentative D call: TRBD1 (5 bases). The V end lost 2 bases, the J end lost 5 bases, and 18 bases lay between the germline ends. Germline V gene data show CDR1 as SQVTM and CDR2 as ANQGSEA. The CDR3 has 15 amino acids. CDR3 DNA sequence: TGCAGCGTTGAATATGTACAGGCCGCCCAGGAGACCCAGTACTTC. Its translation: CSVEYVQAAQETQYF.

V is TRBV6-5 and J is TRBJ1-6; D gene ambiguous. Germline CDR1 is MNHEY and CDR2 is SVGAGI. With 2 bases removed from V and 8 bases from J, the gap between germline ends came to 13 bases. The CDR3 is 15 amino acids. In DNA, the CDR3 is TGTGCCAGCAGTTACACCCTAAAAACCTATTCACCCCTCCACTTT. Protein sequence: CASSYTLKTYSPLHF.

The chain links TRBV4-2 to TRBJ2-3, with D perhaps given as TRBD1 or TRBD2 (5 bases each). Germline V gives CDR1 LGHNA, CDR2 YNFKEQ. CDR3 length equals 16 residues. Trimming took 4 bases from V and 0 from J, leaving 14 bases between them. CDR3 DNA sequence: TGTGCCAGCAGCCGAACCCTAGGGACGAGCACAGATACGCAGTATTTT. It encodes CASSRTLGTSTDTQYF.

This clonotype was recorded many times. The CDR3 loop is CASSHPGLGEGAGELFF. In nucleotides, the CDR3 is TGTGCCAGCAGTCATCCGGGACTAGGGGAAGGAGCCGGGGAGCTGTTTTTT. J is TRBJ2-2 and V is TRBV12-3 or TRBV12-4; 8 positions agree with TRBD2. The CDR3 contains 17 residues. The V and J ends lost 5 bases and 6 bases, in that order; junction bases with no gene match: 14.

The chain employs TRBV19 and TRBJ1-3; a weak D match, TRBD1 (6 bases). Germline loops: CDR1 LNHDA, CDR2 SQIVND (reference sequence). Trimming pared 8 bases from V and 0 bases from J, leaving 8 bases between. The CDR3 spans 13 residues. The CDR3 sequence is CASRDNSGNTIYF. The CDR3 DNA reads as TGTGCCAGTCGGGACAACTCTGGAAACACCATATATTTT.

V and J are TRBV20-1 and TRBJ2-3, with TRBD1 as a possible D gene (8 bases). Trimming shortened V by 6 bases and J by 1 base, and 17 bases separated the two germline ends. Germline CDR1 DFQATT, CDR2 SNEGSKA (reference sequence). This CDR3 has 15 amino acids. The CDR3 protein is CSARDRGGRTDTQYF. The CDR3 DNA follows: TGCAGTGCCCGCGACAGGGGAGGGCGCACAGATACGCAGTATTTT.